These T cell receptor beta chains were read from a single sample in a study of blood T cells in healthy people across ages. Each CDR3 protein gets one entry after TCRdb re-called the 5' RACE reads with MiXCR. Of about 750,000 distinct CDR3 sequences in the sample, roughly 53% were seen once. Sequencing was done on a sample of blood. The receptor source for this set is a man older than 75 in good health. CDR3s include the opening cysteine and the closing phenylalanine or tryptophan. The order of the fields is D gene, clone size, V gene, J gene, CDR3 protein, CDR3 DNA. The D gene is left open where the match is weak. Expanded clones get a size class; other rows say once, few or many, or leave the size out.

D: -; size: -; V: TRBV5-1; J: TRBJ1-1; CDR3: CASSLPTGPNTEAFF; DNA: TGCGCCAGCAGCTTACCTACAGGGCCGAACACTGAAGCTTTCTTT
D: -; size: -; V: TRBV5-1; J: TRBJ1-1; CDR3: CASSRSGNTEAFF; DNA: TGCGCCAGCAGCCGTTCAGGGAACACTGAAGCTTTCTTT
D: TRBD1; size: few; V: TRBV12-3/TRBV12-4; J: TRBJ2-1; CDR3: CASSTRQGQAYNEQFF; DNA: TGTGCCAGCAGTACTAGACAGGGGCAAGCCTACAATGAGCAGTTCTTC
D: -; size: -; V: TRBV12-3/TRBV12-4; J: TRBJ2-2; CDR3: CASSSGGVNTGELFF; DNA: TGTGCCAGCAGTTCTGGCGGAGTGAACACCGGGGAGCTGTTTTTT
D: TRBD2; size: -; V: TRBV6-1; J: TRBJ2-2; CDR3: CASSDPWTSGRTGELFF; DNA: TGTGCCAGCAGTGACCCCTGGACTAGCGGGAGGACTGGGGAGCTGTTTTTT
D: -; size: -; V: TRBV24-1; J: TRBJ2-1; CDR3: CATSDWGPMTSSYNEQFF; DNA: TGTGCCACCAGTGATTGGGGCCCCATGACAAGCTCCTACAATGAGCAGTTCTTC
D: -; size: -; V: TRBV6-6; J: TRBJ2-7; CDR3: CASTESPAYEQYF; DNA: TGTGCCAGCACCGAATCGCCAGCCTACGAGCAGTACTTC
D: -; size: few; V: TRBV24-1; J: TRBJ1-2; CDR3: CATSDEGQGYGYTF; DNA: TGTGCCACCAGTGATGAGGGGCAGGGATACGGCTACACCTTC
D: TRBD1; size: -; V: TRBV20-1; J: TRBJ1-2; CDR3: CSARDVRGPWDYTF; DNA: TGCAGTGCTAGAGATGTCAGGGGGCCTTGGGACTACACCTTC
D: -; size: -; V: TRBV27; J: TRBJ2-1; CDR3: CASAGAEYNEQFF; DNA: TGTGCCAGCGCCGGGGCGGAGTACAATGAGCAGTTCTTC
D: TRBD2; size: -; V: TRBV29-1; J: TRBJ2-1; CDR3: CSVPQREFRNEQFF; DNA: TGCAGCGTTCCGCAGCGGGAGTTCCGCAATGAGCAGTTCTTC
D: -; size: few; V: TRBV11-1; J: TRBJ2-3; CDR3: CASSLNYGSTDTQYF; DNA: TGTGCCAGCAGTCTAAACTACGGAAGCACAGATACGCAGTATTTT
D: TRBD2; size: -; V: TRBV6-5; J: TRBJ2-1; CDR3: CASSRSGGPHNEQFF; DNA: TGTGCCAGCAGTCGCTCGGGAGGGCCTCACAATGAGCAGTTCTTC
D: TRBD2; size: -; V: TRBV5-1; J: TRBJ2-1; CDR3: CASRRGLADLEQFF; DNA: TGCGCCAGCAGGCGAGGACTAGCGGACTTAGAGCAGTTCTTC
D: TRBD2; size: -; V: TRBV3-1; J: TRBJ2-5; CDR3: CASSFGLPGLAGPETQYF; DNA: TGTGCCAGCAGCTTCGGATTACCGGGACTAGCGGGACCAGAGACCCAGTACTTC
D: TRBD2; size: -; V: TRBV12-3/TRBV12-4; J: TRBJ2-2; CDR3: CASSLPSGKTGELFF; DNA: TGTGCCAGCAGTTTACCTAGCGGGAAGACCGGGGAGCTGTTTTTT
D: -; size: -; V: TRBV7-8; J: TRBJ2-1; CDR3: CASSLGWLLGIVEKGEQFF; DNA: TGTGCCAGCAGCTTAGGGTGGCTCCTGGGGATAGTGGAGAAGGGTGAGCAGTTCTTC
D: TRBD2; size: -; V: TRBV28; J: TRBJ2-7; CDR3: CASSSPITSGYHEQYF; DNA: TGTGCCAGCAGTTCCCCCATCACTAGCGGGTACCACGAGCAGTACTTC
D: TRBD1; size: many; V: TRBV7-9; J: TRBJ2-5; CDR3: CASSFTDRGPLSQYF; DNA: TGTGCCAGCAGCTTCACCGACAGGGGTCCGTTGAGCCAGTACTTC
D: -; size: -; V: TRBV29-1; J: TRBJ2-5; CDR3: CSVASSYSHEQYF; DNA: TGCAGCGTTGCGTCTAGCTATAGCCATGAGCAGTACTTC
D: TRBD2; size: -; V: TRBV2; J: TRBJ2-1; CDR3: CATGREGLGNEQFF; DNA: TGTGCCACGGGGAGGGAGGGCCTAGGCAATGAGCAGTTCTTC
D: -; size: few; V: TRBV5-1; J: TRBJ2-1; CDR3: CASSFPGQLLFF; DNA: TGCGCCAGCAGCTTCCCTGGACAGTTGCTGTTCTTC
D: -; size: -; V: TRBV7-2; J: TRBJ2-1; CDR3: CASSWGAQNEQFF; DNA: TGTGCCAGCAGCTGGGGGGCCCAAAATGAGCAGTTCTTC
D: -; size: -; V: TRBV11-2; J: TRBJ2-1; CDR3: CASSLEQLPVPYKEQFF; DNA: TGTGCCAGCAGCCTAGAACAGCTCCCCGTACCATACAAGGAGCAGTTCTTC
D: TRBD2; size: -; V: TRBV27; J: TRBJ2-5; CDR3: CASGQRGGRETQYF; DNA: TGTGCCAGTGGACAGCGGGGGGGCCGAGAGACCCAGTACTTC
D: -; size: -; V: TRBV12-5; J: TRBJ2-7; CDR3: CASGLAELALLPYEQYF; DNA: TGTGCTAGTGGTTTGGCCGAACTAGCTCTCCTACCCTACGAGCAGTACTTC
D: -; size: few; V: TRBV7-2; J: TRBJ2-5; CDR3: CASSLERGATQYF; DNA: TGTGCCAGCAGCTTAGAACGGGGCGCGACCCAGTACTTC
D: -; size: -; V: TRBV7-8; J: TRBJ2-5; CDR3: CASSLLAGQQTQYF; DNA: TGTGCCAGCAGCTTACTGGCGGGCCAGCAGACCCAGTACTTC
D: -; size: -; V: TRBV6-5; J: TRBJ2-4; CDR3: CASSHQTEQYF; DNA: TGTGCCAGCAGCCACCAAACGGAGCAGTACTTC
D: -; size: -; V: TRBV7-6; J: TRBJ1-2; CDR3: CASSSTGFYGYTF; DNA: TGTGCCAGCAGCTCTACAGGGTTCTATGGCTACACCTTC
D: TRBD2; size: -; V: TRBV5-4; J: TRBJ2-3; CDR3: CASKPAGLAGPTSTDTQYF; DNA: TGTGCCAGCAAACCGGCGGGACTAGCGGGCCCGACTAGCACAGATACGCAGTATTTT
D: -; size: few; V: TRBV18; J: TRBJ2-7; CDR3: CASSPEEGGRQYF; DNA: TGTGCCAGCTCACCGGAGGAGGGAGGACGTCAGTACTTC
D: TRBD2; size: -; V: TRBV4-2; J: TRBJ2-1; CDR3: CASSPGTSGGRNEQFF; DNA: TGTGCCAGCAGCCCCGGGACTAGCGGGGGGAGGAATGAGCAGTTCTTC
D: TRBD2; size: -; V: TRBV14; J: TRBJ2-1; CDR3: CASSPRLAGVEQFF; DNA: TGTGCCAGTAGCCCTCGGCTAGCGGGAGTAGAGCAGTTCTTC
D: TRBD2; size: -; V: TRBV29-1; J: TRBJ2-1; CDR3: CSVGRTSGIYEQFF; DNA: TGCAGCGTTGGTCGGACTAGCGGGATATATGAGCAGTTCTTC